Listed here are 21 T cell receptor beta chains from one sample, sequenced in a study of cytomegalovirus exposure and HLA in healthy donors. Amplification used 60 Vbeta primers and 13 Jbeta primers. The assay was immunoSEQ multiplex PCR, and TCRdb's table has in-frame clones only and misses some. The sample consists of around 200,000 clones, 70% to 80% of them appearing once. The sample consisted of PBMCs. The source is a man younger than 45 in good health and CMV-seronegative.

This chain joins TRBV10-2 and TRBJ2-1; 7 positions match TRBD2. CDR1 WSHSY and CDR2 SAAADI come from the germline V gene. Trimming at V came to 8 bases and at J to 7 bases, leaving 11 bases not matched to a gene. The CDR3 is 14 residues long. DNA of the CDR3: TGCGCCAGCGGTTTAGGTAGCGGGTGGAATGAGCAGTTCTTC. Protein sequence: CASGLGSGWNEQFF.

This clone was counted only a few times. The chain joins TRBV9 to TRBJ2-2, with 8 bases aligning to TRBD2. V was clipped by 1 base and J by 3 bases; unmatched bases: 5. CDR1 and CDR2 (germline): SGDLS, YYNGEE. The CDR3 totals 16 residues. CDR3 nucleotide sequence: TGTGCCAGCAGCGTAAATGCGCGGGGGGACACCGGGGAGCTGTTTTTT. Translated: CASSVNARGDTGELFF. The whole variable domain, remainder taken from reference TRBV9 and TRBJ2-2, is DSGVTQTPKHLITATGQRVTLRCSPRSGDLSVYWYQQSLDQGLQFLIQYYNGEERAKGNILERFSAQQFPDLHSELNLSSLELGDSALYFCASSVNARGDTGELFFGEGSRLTVL.

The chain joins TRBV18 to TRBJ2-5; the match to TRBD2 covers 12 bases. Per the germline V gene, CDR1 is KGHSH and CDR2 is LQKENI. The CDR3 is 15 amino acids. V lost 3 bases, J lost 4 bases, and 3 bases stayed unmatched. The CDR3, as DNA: TGTGCCAGCTCACCGACTAGCGGGAGAGGAGAGACCCAGTACTTC. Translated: CASSPTSGRGETQYF. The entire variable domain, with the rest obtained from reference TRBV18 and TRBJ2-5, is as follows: NAGVMQNPRHLVRRRGQEARLRCSPMKGHSHVYWYRQLPEEGLKFMVYLQKENIIDESGMPKERFSAEFPKEGPSILRIQQVVRGDSAAYFCASSPTSGRGETQYFGPGTRLLVL.

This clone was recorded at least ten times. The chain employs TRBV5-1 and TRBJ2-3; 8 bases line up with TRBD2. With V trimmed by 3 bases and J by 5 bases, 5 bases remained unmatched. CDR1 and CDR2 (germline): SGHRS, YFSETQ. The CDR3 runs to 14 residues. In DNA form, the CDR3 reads TGCGCCAGCAGCTCGGCGCTAGCGGGAGATACGCAGTATTTT. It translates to CASSSALAGDTQYF.

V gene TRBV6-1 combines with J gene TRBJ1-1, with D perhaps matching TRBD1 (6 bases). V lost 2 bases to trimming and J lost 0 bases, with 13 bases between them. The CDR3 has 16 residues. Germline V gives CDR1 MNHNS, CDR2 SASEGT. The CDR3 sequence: CASSERVGAMNTEAFF. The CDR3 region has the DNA TGTGCCAGCAGTGAAAGGGTGGGGGCTATGAACACTGAAGCTTTCTTT.

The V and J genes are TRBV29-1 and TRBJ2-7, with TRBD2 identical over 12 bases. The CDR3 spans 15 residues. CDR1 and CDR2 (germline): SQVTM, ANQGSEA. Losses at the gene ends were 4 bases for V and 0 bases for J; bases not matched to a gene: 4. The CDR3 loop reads CSVARLAGASYEQYF. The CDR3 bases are TGCAGCGTTGCGAGACTAGCGGGAGCCTCCTACGAGCAGTACTTC.

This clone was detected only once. The CDR3, as DNA: TGTGCCATCAGTGAGTCCCTCATAGCGTTATCCTACGAGCAGTACTTC. Its translation: CAISESLIALSYEQYF. The chain recombines TRBV10-3 with TRBJ2-7, with a possible D match to TRBD2 (5 bases). Trimming stripped 0 bases from V and 1 base from J, with 13 bases between. The CDR3 consists of 16 residues. CDR1 is ENHRY and CDR2 is SYGVKD in the germline V gene.

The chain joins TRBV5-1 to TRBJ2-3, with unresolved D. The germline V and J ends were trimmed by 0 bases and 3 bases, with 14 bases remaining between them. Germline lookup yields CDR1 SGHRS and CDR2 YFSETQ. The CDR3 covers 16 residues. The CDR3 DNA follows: TGCGCCAGCAGCTTGGAATGGGCCGGTGGGACAGATACGCAGTATTTT. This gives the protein CASSLEWAGGTDTQYF.

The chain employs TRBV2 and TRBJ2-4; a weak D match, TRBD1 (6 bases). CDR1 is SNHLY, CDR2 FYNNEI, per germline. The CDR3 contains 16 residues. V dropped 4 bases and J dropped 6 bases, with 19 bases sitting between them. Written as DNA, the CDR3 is TGTGCCAGCAGTGTTTCCAGGGGCTATGGGGGAAACATTCAGTACTTC. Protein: CASSVSRGYGGNIQYF.

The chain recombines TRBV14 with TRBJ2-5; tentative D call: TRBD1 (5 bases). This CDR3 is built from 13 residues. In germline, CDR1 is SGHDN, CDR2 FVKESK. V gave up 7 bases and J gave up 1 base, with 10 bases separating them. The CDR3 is CASKSTGQETQYF. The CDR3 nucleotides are TGTGCCAGCAAGTCTACAGGCCAAGAGACCCAGTACTTC.

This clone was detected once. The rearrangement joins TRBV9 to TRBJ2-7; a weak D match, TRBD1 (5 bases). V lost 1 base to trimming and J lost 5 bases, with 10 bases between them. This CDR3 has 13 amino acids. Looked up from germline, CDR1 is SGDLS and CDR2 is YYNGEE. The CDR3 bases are TGTGCCAGCAGCGTACGGCAGGGTAACGAGCAGTACTTC. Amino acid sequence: CASSVRQGNEQYF.

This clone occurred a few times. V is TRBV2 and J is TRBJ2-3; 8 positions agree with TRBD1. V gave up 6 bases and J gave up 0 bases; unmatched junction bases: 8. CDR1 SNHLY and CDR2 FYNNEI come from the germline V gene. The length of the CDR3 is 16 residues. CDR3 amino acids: CASSVGQGTSTDTQYF. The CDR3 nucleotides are TGTGCCAGCAGCGTTGGACAGGGTACTAGCACAGATACGCAGTATTTT.

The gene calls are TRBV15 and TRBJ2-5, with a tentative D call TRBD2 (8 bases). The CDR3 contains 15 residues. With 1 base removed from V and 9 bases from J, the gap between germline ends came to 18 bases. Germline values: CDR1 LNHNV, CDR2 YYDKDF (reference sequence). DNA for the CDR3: TGTGCCACCAGCAGAGGCGGGGGGACAGACTACGCCCAGTACTTC. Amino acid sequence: CATSRGGGTDYAQYF. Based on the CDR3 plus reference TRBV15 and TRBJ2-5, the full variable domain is DAMVIQNPRYQVTQFGKPVTLSCSQTLNHNVMYWYQQKSSQAPKLLFHYYDKDFNNEADTPDNFQSRRPNTSFCFLDIRSPGLGDTAMYLCATSRGGGTDYAQYFGPGTRLLVL.

The CDR3 is CASITMGQIYGYTF. The CDR3 DNA follows: TGTGCCAGCATCACCATGGGGCAGATCTATGGCTACACCTTC. The chain couples TRBV6-1 to TRBJ1-2; D perhaps matches TRBD1 (5 bases). V was pared by 7 bases and J by 4 bases, with 16 bases between. In germline, CDR1 is MNHNS, CDR2 SASEGT. CDR3 size: 14 residues.

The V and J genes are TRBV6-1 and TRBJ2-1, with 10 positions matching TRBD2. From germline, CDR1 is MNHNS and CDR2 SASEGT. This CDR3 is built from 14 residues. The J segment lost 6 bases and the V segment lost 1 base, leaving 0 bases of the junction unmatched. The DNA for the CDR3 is TGTGCCAGCAGTGAAGGACTAGCGGGCAATGAGCAGTTCTTC. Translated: CASSEGLAGNEQFF.

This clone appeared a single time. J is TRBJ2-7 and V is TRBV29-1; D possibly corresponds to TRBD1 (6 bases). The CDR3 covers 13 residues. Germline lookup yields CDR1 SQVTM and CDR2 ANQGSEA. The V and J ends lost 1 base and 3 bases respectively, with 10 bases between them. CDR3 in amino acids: CSVEGRGSYEQYF. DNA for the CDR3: TGCAGCGTTGAAGGCAGGGGAAGCTACGAGCAGTACTTC.

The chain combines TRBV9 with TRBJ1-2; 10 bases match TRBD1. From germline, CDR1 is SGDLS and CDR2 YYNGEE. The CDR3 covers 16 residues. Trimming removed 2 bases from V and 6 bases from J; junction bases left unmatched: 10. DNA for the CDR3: TGTGCCAGCAGCGTCAGGACAGGGGGATCGTTGGATGGCTACACCTTC. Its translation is CASSVRTGGSLDGYTF.

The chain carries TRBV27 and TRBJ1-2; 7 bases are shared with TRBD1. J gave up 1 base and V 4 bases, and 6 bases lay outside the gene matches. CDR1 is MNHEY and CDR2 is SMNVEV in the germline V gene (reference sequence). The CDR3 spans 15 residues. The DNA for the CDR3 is TGTGCCAGCAGTTCAACAGGGGACCTTAACTATGGCTACACCTTC. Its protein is CASSSTGDLNYGYTF.

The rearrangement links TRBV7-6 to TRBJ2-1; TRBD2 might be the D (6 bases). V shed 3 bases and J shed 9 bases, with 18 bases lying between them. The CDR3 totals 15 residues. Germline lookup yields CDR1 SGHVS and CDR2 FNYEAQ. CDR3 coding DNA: TGTGCCAGCAGCTTCAAACTACCGACCGGGGGTGAGCAGTTCTTC. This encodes CASSFKLPTGGEQFF.

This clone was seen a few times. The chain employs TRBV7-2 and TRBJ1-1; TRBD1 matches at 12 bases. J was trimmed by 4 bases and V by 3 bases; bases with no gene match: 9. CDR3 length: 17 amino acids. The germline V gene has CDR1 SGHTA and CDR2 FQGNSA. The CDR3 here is CASSFRDRGHGSTEAFF. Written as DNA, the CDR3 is TGTGCCAGCAGCTTCCGGGACAGGGGGCACGGGAGCACTGAAGCTTTCTTT.

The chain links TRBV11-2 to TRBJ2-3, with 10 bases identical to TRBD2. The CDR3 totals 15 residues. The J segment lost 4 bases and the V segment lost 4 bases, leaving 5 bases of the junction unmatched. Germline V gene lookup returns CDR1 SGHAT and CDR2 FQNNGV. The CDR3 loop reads CASSYLAGVPDTQYF. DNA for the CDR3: TGTGCCAGCAGCTATCTAGCGGGAGTACCAGATACGCAGTATTTT.